A selection of T cell receptor beta chains follows, all from one sample in a study of OX40 agonist ivuxolimab in advanced cancers. Using immunoSEQ multiplex PCR, the repertoire was profiled, and TCRdb retains in-frame clones only, with some absent. The sample yields about 50,000 clones, around 93% seen once. The material sequenced was CD4+ or CD8+ T cells sorted from blood, taken in a trial of the OX40 agonist ivuxolimab. All receptors come from an adult with an advanced solid tumor such as melanoma, head and neck, liver or kidney cancer. Both conserved end residues are part of each CDR3. Each record gives: V gene, D gene, clone size, CDR3 length, J gene, CDR3 DNA, CDR3 protein. D genes are given only for firm matches. Part of the rows lack a size; the others show once, few, many or a class for expanded clones.

TRBV2	-	-	10	TRBJ2-7	TGTGCCAGCAGAGGCTTCGAGCAGTACTTC	CASRGFEQYF
TRBV7-9	-	-	13	TRBJ2-1	TGTGCCAGCAGCCTATACAGGGTCGATGAGCAGTTCTTC	CASSLYRVDEQFF
TRBV27	-	once	14	TRBJ2-7	TGTGCCAGCAGGGATGACAGGGACTACTACGAGCAGTACTTC	CASRDDRDYYEQYF
TRBV19	-	-	12	TRBJ2-7	TGTGCCAGTAGACAGGAGGACTACGAGCAGTACTTC	CASRQEDYEQYF
TRBV28	-	-	14	TRBJ1-4	TGTGCCAGCAGTTTTTGGGGCCTCACAAGTGGACTGTTTTTT	CASSFWGLTSGLFF
TRBV10-3	TRBD2	once	22	TRBJ2-1	TGTGCCATCAGTGATCCAACTACTAGCGGAACTATACTCCTAGACTCCTACAATGAGCAGTTCTTC	CAISDPTTSGTILLDSYNEQFF
TRBV5-4	TRBD1	-	16	TRBJ1-1	TGTGCCAGCAGCTTGGACCGACAGGGAGGGGATACTGAAGCTTTCTTT	CASSLDRQGGDTEAFF
TRBV15	-	-	12	TRBJ2-3	TGTGCCACCAGCAGAGAGACAGATACGCAGTATTTT	CATSRETDTQYF
TRBV13	-	-	12	TRBJ2-4	TGTGCCAGCAGGGACAGTAAAAACATTCAGTACTTC	CASRDSKNIQYF
TRBV25-1	-	-	13	TRBJ1-2	TGTGCCAGCAGTGAACAGGGATCCTATGGCTACACCTTC	CASSEQGSYGYTF
TRBV27	-	-	13	TRBJ1-2	TGTGCCAGCAGTTTCGGGGGGCGGGGTGGCTACACCTTC	CASSFGGRGGYTF
TRBV13	TRBD2	-	16	TRBJ2-1	TGTGCCAGCAGTGACGGACTAGCGGGGTCCTACAATGAGCAGTTCTTC	CASSDGLAGSYNEQFF
TRBV4-1	-	-	15	TRBJ2-7	TGCGCCAGCAGCCAAGTCGCCAATAAAGCGTACGAGCAGTACTTC	CASSQVANKAYEQYF
TRBV2	-	-	13	TRBJ2-7	TGTGCCAGCACTGATTTCAGCGACTACGAGCAGTACTTC	CASTDFSDYEQYF
TRBV7-9	-	-	12	TRBJ2-7	TGTGCCAGCAGCTTAACCGGCTACGAGCAGTACTTC	CASSLTGYEQYF
TRBV14	-	-	13	TRBJ2-4	TGTGCCAGCAGCCAAGCCCCCATGGACATTCAGTACTTC	CASSQAPMDIQYF
TRBV29-1	-	once	13	TRBJ2-1	TGCAGCGTTGAGGGGGGCTCCTACAATGAGCAGTTCTTC	CSVEGGSYNEQFF
TRBV6-5	-	-	14	TRBJ1-3	TGTGCCAGCAGCCCTAGGCCCTCTGGAAACACCATATATTTT	CASSPRPSGNTIYF
TRBV11-2	-	-	14	TRBJ2-7	TGTGCCAGCAGTAATCCGGGGAAGAGATACGAGCAGTACTTC	CASSNPGKRYEQYF
TRBV10-3	-	-	17	TRBJ2-3	TGTGCCATCAGTGAGTCGAAATCACAGGGTCGGACAGATACGCAGTATTTT	CAISESKSQGRTDTQYF
TRBV19	-	-	13	TRBJ2-7	TGTGCCAGTAGTATGGTGCACCGCTACGAGCAGTACTTC	CASSMVHRYEQYF
TRBV2	-	-	14	TRBJ1-1	TGTGCCAGCAGTGAAACCGTCCTCGTCTCTGAAGCTTTCTTT	CASSETVLVSEAFF
TRBV9	-	-	14	TRBJ2-3	TGTGCCAGCAGCGTAGCCCTCTACGAAGATACGCAGTATTTT	CASSVALYEDTQYF
TRBV10-3	-	-	15	TRBJ2-2	TGTGCCATCAGTGAAGTTCGGGGGACGACCGGGGAGCTGTTTTTT	CAISEVRGTTGELFF